This TCR beta chain was recorded in a study of neurological immune-mediated disorders. The authors produced cDNA by 5'RACE using 10-nucleotide random UMIs. TCRdb used MiXCR to reprocess the 5' RACE reads, holding one entry per CDR3 protein. The sample carries over 50,000 distinct CDR3 sequences, about 5.2% recorded once. This clonotype was seen ten or more times. Sequenced sample: PBMCs. The source is a human donor with multiple sclerosis. The donor label of this sample is uncertain.

CDR3 sequence: CASSQLGSTSVGELFF. Written as DNA, the CDR3 is TGTGCCAGCAGCCAATTGGGCTCCACTAGCGTTGGGGAGCTGTTTTTT. This rearrangement joins TRBV4-2 to TRBJ2-2, with 7 bases fitting TRBD2. Trimming cost V 2 bases and J 8 bases; bases outside gene matches: 11. The CDR3 is 16 residues long. Looked up from germline, CDR1 is LGHNA and CDR2 is YNFKEQ.